The T cell receptor (beta chain) described here comes from a study of T cell changes during pregnancy in multiple sclerosis. TCRdb's copy holds only in-frame clones and misses some; the assay was immunoSEQ multiplex PCR. This table holds approximately 82,000 clones, around 90% found once. This CDR3 spans 15 amino acids. The V segment lost 2 bases and the J segment 4 bases; nucleotides outside the gene matches: 5. Looked up from germline, CDR1 is SGHDT and CDR2 is YYEEEE. This chain links TRBV5-6 with TRBJ1-1; 10 bases line up with TRBD1. Sequences were derived from CD4+ T cells from peripheral blood mononuclear cells, sampled in the second trimester of pregnancy. The receptor's source is a female donor with multiple sclerosis, enrolled in a pregnancy study. In DNA form, the CDR3 reads TGTGCCAGCAGCTTTTTGGACAGGGGGATCACTGAAGCTTTCTTT. This codes for CASSFLDRGITEAFF.